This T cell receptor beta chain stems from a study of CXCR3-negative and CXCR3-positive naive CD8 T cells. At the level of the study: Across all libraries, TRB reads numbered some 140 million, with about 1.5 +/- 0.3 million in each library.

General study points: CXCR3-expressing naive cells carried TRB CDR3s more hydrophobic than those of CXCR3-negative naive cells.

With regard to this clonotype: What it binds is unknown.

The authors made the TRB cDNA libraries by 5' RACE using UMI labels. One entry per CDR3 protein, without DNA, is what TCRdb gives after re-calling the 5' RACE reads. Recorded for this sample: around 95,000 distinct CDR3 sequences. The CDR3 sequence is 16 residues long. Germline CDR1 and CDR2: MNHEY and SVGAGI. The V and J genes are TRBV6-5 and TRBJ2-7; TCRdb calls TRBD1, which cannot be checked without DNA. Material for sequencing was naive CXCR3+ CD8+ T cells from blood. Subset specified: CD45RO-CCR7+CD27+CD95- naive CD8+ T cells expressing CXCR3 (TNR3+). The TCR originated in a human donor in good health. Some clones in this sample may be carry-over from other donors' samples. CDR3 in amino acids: CASSFRRTGASYEQYF.